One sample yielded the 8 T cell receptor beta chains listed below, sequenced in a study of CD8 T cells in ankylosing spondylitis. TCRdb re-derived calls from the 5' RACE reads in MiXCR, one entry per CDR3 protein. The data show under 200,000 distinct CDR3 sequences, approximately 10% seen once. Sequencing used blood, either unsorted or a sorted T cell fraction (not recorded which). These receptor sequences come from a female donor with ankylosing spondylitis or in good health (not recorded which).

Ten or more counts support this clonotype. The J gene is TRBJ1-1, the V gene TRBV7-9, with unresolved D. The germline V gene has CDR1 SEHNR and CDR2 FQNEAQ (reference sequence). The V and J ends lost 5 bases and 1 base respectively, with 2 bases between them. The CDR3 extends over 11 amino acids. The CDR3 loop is CASSQNTEAFF. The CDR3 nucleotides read TGTGCCAGCAGCCAGAACACTGAAGCTTTCTTT.

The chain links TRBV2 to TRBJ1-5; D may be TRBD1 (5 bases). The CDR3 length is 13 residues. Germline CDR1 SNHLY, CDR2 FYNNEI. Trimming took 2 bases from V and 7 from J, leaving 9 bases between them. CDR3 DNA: TGTGCCAGCAGTGAATGGGGACGACAGCCCCAGCATTTT. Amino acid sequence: CASSEWGRQPQHF.

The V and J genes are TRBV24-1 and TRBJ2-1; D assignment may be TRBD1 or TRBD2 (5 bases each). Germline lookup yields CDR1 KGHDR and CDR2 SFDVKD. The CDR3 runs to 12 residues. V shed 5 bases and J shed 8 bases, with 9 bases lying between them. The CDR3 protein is CATSGGGHEQFF. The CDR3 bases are TGTGCCACCAGTGGTGGGGGTCATGAGCAGTTCTTC.

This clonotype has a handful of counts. The CDR3 spells CASSTHRPQLPYEQYF. DNA of the CDR3: TGTGCCAGCAGCACGCACCGGCCCCAGCTCCCCTACGAGCAGTACTTC. V and J are TRBV3-1 and TRBJ2-7; no reliable D call. CDR3 length: 16 amino acids. The V and J ends lost 5 bases and 2 bases respectively, with 19 bases between them. Germline V gene sequence: CDR1 LGHDT, CDR2 YNNKEL (reference sequence).

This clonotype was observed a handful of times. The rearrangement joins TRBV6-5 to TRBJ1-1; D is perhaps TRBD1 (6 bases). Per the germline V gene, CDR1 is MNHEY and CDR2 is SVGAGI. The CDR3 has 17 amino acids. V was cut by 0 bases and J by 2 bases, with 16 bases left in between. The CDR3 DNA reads TGTGCCAGCAGTTACTCGATCGGGGGGCGATTTAACACTGAAGCTTTCTTT. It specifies CASSYSIGGRFNTEAFF.

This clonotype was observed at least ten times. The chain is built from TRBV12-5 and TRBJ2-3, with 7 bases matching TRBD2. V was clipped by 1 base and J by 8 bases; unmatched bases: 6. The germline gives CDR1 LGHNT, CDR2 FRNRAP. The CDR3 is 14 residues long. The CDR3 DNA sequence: TGTGCTAGTGGTTTGGACGGGGGGAGAGGTACGCAGTATTTT. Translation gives CASGLDGGRGTQYF.

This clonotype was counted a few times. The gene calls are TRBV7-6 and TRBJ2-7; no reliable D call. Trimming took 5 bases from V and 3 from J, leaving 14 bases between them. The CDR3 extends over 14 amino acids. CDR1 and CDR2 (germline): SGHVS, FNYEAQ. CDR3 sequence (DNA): TGTGCCAGCAGCCCCGAAATTGGTGACTACGAGCAGTACTTC. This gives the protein CASSPEIGDYEQYF.

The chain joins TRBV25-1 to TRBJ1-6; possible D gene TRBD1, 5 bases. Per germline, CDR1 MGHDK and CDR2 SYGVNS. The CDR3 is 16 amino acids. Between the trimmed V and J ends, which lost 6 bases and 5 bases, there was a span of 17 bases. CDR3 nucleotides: TGTGCCAGCAGCCCTCAGGGTGGAAAGAATAATTCACCCCTCCACTTT. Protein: CASSPQGGKNNSPLHF. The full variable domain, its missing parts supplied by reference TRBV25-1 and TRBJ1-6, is EADIYQTPRYLVIGTGKKITLECSQTMGHDKMYWYQQDPGMELHLIHYSYGVNSTEKGDLSSESTVSRIRTEHFPLTLESARPSHTSQYLCASSPQGGKNNSPLHFGNGTRLTVT.